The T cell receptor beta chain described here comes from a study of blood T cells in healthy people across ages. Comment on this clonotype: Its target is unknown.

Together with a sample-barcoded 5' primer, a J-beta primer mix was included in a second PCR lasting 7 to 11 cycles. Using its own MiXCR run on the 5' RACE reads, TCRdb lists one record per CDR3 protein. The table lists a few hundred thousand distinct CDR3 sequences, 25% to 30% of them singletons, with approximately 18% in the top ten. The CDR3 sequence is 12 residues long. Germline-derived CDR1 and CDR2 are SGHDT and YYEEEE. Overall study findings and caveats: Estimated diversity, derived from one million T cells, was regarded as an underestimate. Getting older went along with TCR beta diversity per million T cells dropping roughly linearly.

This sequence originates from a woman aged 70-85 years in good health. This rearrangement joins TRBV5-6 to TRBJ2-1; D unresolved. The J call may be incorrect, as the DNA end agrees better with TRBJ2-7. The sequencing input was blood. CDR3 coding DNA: TGTGCCAGCGGCTCCTCCTTCTACGAGCAGTACTTC. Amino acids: CASGSSFYEQYF.